This TCR beta chain emerged from a study of cytomegalovirus exposure and HLA in healthy donors. Study-level findings and limits: First-cohort TCR clusters tended to co-occur in the roughly 130 validation repertoires, a later analysis found.

The CDR3 extends over 17 amino acids. Germline V gene lookup returns CDR1 SGDLS and CDR2 YYNGEE. V shed 0 bases, J shed 3 bases, and the junction held 11 bases outside the gene matches. With regard to this clone: No antigen is known for it.

TCRdb's copy holds only in-frame clones and misses some; the assay was immunoSEQ multiplex PCR. In the table there are some 180,000 clones, around 86% of which are singletons. The sample taken for sequencing was PBMCs. The sequence was collected from a man aged 30 to 39 in good health and CMV-seropositive. The chain combines TRBV9 with TRBJ2-7, with 8 bases that match TRBD2. CDR3 nucleotide sequence: TGTGCCAGCAGCGTAGCTACAGGAGCGGGGGTAGGCTACGAGCAGTACTTC. As protein: CASSVATGAGVGYEQYF.